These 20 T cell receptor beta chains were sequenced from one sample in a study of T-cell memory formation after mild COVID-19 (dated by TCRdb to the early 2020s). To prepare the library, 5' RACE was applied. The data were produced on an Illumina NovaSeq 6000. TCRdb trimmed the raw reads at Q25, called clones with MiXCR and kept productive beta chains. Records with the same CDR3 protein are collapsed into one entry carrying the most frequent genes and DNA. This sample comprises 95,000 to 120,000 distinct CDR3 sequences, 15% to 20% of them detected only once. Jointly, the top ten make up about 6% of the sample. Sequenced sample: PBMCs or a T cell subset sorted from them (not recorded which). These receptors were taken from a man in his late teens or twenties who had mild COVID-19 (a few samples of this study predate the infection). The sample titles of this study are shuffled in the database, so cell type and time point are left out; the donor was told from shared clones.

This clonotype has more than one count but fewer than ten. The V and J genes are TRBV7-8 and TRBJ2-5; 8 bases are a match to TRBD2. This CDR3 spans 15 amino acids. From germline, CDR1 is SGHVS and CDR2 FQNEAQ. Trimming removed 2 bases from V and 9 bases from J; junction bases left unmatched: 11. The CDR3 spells CASSLLGYSGGAQYF. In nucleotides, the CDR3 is TGTGCCAGCAGCTTACTGGGTTACTCCGGGGGGGCCCAGTACTTC.

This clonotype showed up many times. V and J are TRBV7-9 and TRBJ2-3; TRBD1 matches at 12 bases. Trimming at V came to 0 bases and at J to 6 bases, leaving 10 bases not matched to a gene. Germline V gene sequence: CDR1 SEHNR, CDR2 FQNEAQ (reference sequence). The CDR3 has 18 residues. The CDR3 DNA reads TGTGCCAGCAGCTTAGCACCCGGGACAGGGGGCGCAAGGGATACGCAGTATTTT. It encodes CASSLAPGTGGARDTQYF.

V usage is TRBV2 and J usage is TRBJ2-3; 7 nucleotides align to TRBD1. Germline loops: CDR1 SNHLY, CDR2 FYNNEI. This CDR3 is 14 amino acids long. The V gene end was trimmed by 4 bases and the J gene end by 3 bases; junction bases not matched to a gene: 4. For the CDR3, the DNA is TGTGCCAGCAGTGGGGACAGATCTACAGATACGCAGTATTTT. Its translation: CASSGDRSTDTQYF.

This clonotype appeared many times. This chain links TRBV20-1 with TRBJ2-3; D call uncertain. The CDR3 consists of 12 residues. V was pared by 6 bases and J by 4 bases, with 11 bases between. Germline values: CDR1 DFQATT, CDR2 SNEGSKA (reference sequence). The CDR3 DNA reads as TGCAGTGCCGACCGAACCGCAGATACGCAGTATTTT. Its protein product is CSADRTADTQYF.

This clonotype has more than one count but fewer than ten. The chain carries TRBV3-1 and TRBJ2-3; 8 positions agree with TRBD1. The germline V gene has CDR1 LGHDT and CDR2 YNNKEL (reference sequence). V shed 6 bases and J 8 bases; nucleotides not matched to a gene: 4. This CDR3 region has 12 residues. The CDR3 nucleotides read TGTGCCAGCAGTTATGACAGGGGTACGCAGTATTTT. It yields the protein CASSYDRGTQYF.

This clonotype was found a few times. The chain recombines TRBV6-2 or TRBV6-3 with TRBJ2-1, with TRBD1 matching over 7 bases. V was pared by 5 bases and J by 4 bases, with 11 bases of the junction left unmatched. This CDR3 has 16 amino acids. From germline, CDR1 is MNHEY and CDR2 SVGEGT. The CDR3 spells CASSHRGVGWYNEQFF. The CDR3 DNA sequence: TGTGCCAGCAGTCACAGGGGCGTCGGTTGGTACAATGAGCAGTTCTTC.

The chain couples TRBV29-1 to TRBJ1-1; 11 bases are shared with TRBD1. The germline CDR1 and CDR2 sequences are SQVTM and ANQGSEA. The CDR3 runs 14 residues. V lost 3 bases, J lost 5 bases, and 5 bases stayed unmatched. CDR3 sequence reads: CSVDRTGGQTEAFF. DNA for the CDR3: TGCAGCGTTGATAGGACAGGGGGCCAGACTGAAGCTTTCTTT.

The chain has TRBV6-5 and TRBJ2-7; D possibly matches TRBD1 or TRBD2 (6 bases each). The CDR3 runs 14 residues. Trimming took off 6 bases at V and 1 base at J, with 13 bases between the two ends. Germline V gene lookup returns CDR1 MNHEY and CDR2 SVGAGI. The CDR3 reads CASRSGGVSYEQYF. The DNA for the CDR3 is TGTGCCAGCAGATCCGGGGGCGTTTCCTACGAGCAGTACTTC.

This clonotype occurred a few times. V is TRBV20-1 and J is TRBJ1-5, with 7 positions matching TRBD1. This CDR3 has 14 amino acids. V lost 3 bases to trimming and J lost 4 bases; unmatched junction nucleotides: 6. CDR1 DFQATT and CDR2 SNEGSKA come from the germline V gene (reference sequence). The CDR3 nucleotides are TGCAGTGCTAGTAGGGACAGTGCTAATCAGCCCCAGCATTTT. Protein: CSASRDSANQPQHF.

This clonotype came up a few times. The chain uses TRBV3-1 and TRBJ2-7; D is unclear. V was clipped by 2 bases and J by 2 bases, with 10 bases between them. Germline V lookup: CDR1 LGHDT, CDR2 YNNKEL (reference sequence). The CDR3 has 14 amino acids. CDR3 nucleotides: TGTGCCAGCAGCCAACATCCGGGTCCCTACGAGCAGTACTTC. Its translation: CASSQHPGPYEQYF.

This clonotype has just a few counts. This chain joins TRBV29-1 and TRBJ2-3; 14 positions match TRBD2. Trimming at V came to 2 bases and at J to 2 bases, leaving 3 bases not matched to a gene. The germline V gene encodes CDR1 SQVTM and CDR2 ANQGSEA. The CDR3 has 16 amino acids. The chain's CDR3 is CSVEMGLAGDTDTQYF. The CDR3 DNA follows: TGCAGCGTTGAAATGGGACTAGCGGGGGACACAGATACGCAGTATTTT.

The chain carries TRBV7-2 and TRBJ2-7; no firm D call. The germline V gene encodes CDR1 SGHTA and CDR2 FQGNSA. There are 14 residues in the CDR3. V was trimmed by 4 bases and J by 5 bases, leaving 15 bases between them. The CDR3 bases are TGTGCCAGCAGCTACGGCATGGTAAGGGACGAGCAGTACTTC. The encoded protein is CASSYGMVRDEQYF.

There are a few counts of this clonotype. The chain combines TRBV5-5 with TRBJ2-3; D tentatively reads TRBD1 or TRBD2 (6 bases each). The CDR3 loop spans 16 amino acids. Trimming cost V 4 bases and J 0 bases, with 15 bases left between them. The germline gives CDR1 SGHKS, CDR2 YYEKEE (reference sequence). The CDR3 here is CASSPSRGPSTDTQYF. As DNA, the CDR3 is TGTGCCAGCAGCCCGTCTCGGGGGCCTAGCACAGATACGCAGTATTTT.

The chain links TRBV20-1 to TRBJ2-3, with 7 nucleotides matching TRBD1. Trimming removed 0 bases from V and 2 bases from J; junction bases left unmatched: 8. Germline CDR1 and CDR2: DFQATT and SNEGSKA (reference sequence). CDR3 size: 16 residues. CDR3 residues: CSARDPETGSTDTQYF. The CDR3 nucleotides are TGCAGTGCTAGAGATCCGGAGACAGGGTCCACAGATACGCAGTATTTT.

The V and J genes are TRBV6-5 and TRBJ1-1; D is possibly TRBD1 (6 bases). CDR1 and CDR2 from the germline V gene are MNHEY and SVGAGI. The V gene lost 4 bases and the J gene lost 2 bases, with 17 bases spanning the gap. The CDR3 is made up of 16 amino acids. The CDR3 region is CASSFLGGFFNTEAFF. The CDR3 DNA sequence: TGTGCCAGCAGTTTTTTAGGGGGGTTTTTCAACACTGAAGCTTTCTTT.

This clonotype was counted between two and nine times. The CDR3 DNA reads TGCGCCAGCAGCCAGGCGCCCAGGGGGGGCTCGTATGAGCAGTTCTTC. Translated, it gives CASSQAPRGGSYEQFF. The rearrangement uses TRBV4-1 and TRBJ2-1; TRBD1 or TRBD2 may be the D gene (7 bases each). Germline-derived CDR1 and CDR2 are MGHRA and YSYEKL. The CDR3 runs to 16 residues. V lost 3 bases, J lost 8 bases, and 20 bases lay in between.

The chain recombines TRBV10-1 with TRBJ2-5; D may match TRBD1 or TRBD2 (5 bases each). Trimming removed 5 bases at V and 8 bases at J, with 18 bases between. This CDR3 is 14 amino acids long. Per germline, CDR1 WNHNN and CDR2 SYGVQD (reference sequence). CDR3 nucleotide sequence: TGCGCCAGCAGTAATATCAGGGACCGGGGAACCCAGTACTTC. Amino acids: CASSNIRDRGTQYF.

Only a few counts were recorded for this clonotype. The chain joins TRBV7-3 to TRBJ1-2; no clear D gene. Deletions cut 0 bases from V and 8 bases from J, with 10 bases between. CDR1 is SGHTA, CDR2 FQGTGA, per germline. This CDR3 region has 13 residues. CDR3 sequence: CASSLTPGVGYTF. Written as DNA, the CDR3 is TGTGCCAGCAGCTTAACCCCCGGGGTCGGCTACACCTTC.

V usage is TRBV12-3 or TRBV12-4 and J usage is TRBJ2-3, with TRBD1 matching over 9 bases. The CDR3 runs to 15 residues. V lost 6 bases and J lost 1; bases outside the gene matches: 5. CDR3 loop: CASSPRDRGTDTQYF. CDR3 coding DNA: TGTGCCAGCAGCCCTCGGGACAGGGGCACAGATACGCAGTATTTT.

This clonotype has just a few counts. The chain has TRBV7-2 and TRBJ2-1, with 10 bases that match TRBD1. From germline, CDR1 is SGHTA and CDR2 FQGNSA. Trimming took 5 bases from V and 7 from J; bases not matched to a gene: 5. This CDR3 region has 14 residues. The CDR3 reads CASSRDRGRNEQFF. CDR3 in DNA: TGTGCCAGCAGCCGGGACAGGGGAAGGAATGAGCAGTTCTTC.